A single sample is the source of the 21 T cell receptor beta chains below, sequenced in a study of blood T cell repertoires in COVID-19. Assay: immunoSEQ multiplex PCR; the TCRdb copy retains only in-frame clones and omits some. Of fewer than 150,000 clones listed, 70% to 90% were seen once; the top ten hold approximately 5.4%. Sequenced sample: peripheral blood. All receptors derive from a human donor in a cohort sampled during active COVID-19.

The gene calls are TRBV7-6 and TRBJ2-1; 15 bases line up with TRBD2. The germline CDR1 and CDR2 sequences are SGHVS and FNYEAQ. V lost 7 bases and J lost 0; bases outside the gene matches: 7. There are 18 residues in the CDR3. Here the CDR3 reads CASTMGLAGGLSYNEQFF. DNA of the CDR3: TGTGCCAGCACGATGGGACTAGCGGGAGGCCTCTCCTACAATGAGCAGTTCTTC.

V is TRBV11-2 and J is TRBJ2-1; 9 bases align to TRBD2. The CDR3 is 16 amino acids. Germline V lookup: CDR1 SGHAT, CDR2 FQNNGV. J gave up 6 bases and V 3 bases, and 9 bases lay outside the gene matches. Here the CDR3 reads CASSFSNSGGGNEQFF. The CDR3 bases are TGTGCCAGCAGCTTTAGTAATAGCGGGGGAGGCAATGAGCAGTTCTTC.

This clone was seen a single time. V is TRBV6-4 and J is TRBJ2-2; D gene unclear. V was shortened by 2 bases and J by 7 bases, with 11 bases between the two germline ends. Germline V CDR1 and CDR2: MRHNA, SNTAGT. The CDR3 runs 14 residues. Here the CDR3 reads CASSDELGHGELFF. The DNA for the CDR3 is TGTGCCAGCAGTGACGAGCTAGGTCACGGGGAGCTGTTTTTT.

The rearrangement links TRBV7-2 to TRBJ2-1; possible D gene TRBD2, 6 bases. Germline V gene lookup returns CDR1 SGHTA and CDR2 FQGNSA. The CDR3 has 13 amino acids. V was trimmed by 0 bases and J by 12 bases, leaving 12 bases between them. CDR3 sequence: CASSLAGTVRQFF. In DNA form, the CDR3 reads TGTGCCAGCAGCTTAGCGGGGACTGTACGGCAGTTCTTC.

This chain joins TRBV19 and TRBJ1-5; TRBD1 might be the D (6 bases). The CDR3 contains 13 residues. V dropped 7 bases and J dropped 6 bases, with 13 bases sitting between them. Germline CDR1 LNHDA, CDR2 SQIVND (reference sequence). The chain's CDR3 is CASTGQGLQPQHF. The CDR3 nucleotides read TGTGCCAGTACGGGGCAGGGGCTTCAGCCCCAGCATTTT.

V is TRBV11-3 and J is TRBJ2-1; D gene unclear. The CDR3 covers 13 residues. V lost 3 bases and J lost 2, with 5 bases in between. CDR1 is SGHNT and CDR2 is YENEEA in the germline V gene. This CDR3 is CASSFPPYNEQFF. CDR3 bases: TGTGCCAGCAGCTTCCCTCCCTACAATGAGCAGTTCTTC.

This chain joins TRBV15 and TRBJ1-4, with unresolved D. V was pared by 6 bases and J by 7 bases, with 18 bases between. This CDR3 is built from 15 residues. Germline values: CDR1 LNHNV, CDR2 YYDKDF (reference sequence). The DNA of the CDR3 is TGTGCCACCAGTCCCGGCAGGTCAGTGGGTGAAAAACTGTTTTTT. It specifies CATSPGRSVGEKLFF.

The gene calls are TRBV6-2 or TRBV6-3 and TRBJ2-1, with D perhaps TRBD1 (5 bases). Germline V gives CDR1 MNHEY, CDR2 SVGEGT. This CDR3 comprises 19 residues. Trimming took off 2 bases at V and 0 bases at J, with 20 bases between the two ends. The CDR3 nucleotides are TGTGCCAGCAGTTACCCCTTAGGGGCGCCAGACAGCTCCTACAATGAGCAGTTCTTC. Translating it yields CASSYPLGAPDSSYNEQFF.

This clone was seen more than once but under ten times. The rearrangement joins TRBV14 to TRBJ2-7, with D perhaps TRBD1 (5 bases). There are 14 residues in the CDR3. Germline V gene data show CDR1 as SGHDN and CDR2 as FVKESK. V was cut by 3 bases and J by 3 bases, with 12 bases left in between. CDR3 in DNA: TGTGCCAGCAGCCACCAGGAAGGGGTCTACGAGCAGTACTTC. This encodes CASSHQEGVYEQYF.

This clone was seen a single time. The chain employs TRBV19 and TRBJ1-5, with 12 bases aligning to TRBD1. Germline loops: CDR1 LNHDA, CDR2 SQIVND (reference sequence). V gave up 5 bases and J gave up 4 bases; unmatched junction bases: 15. The CDR3 runs to 19 residues. The DNA of the CDR3 is TGTGCCAGTAGTTCAAGGGACCGGGACAGGGGGCTTGGGAATCAGCCCCAGCATTTT. Translation gives CASSSRDRDRGLGNQPQHF. Full variable domain (remainder filled in from reference TRBV19 and TRBJ1-5): DGGITQSPKYLFRKEGQNVTLSCEQNLNHDAMYWYRQDPGQGLRLIYYSQIVNDFQKGDIAEGYSVSREKKESFPLTVTSAQKNPTAFYLCASSSRDRDRGLGNQPQHFGDGTRLSIL.

V is TRBV28 and J is TRBJ1-3; 8 nucleotides line up with TRBD1. V shed 6 bases, J shed 8 bases, and the junction held 6 bases outside the gene matches. Germline V gene lookup returns CDR1 MDHEN and CDR2 SYDVKM. This CDR3 is built from 13 residues. CDR3: CASRSGQGHTIYF. CDR3 coding DNA: TGTGCCAGCAGATCCGGACAGGGTCACACCATATATTTT.

There are a few counts of this clone. The chain has TRBV27 and TRBJ1-2; TRBD1 aligns across 7 bases. Trimming removed 7 bases from V and 4 bases from J; junction bases left unmatched: 15. The CDR3 is 16 residues long. CDR1 and CDR2 (germline): MNHEY, SMNVEV (reference sequence). The DNA of the CDR3 is TGTGCCAGCACCCATACCGGCGCAGGGGGTGGCTATGGCTACACCTTC. Translating gives CASTHTGAGGGYGYTF.

The chain carries TRBV12-3 or TRBV12-4 and TRBJ1-2, with D possibly matching TRBD1 (5 bases). Trimming left V 3 bases short and J 4 bases short, with 9 bases between. The CDR3 is made up of 13 amino acids. Here the CDR3 reads CASSLGGIYGYTF. The DNA for the CDR3 is TGTGCCAGCAGTTTGGGGGGGATCTATGGCTACACCTTC.

V usage is TRBV25-1 and J usage is TRBJ1-1; D unresolved. This CDR3 has 15 amino acids. Per germline, CDR1 MGHDK and CDR2 SYGVNS. The V and J ends lost 3 bases and 5 bases respectively, with 16 bases between them. This chain's CDR3 is CASSDERAPVTEAFF. The CDR3 nucleotides read TGTGCCAGCAGTGACGAGAGGGCCCCGGTTACTGAAGCTTTCTTT.

The chain recombines TRBV2 with TRBJ1-3; no firm D call. CDR3 length: 12 residues. CDR1 SNHLY and CDR2 FYNNEI come from the germline V gene. Trimming removed 2 bases at V and 6 bases at J, with 5 bases between. The CDR3 coding sequence is TGTGCCAGCAGTGAATTAGAAAACACCATATATTTT. Amino acid sequence: CASSELENTIYF.

The V call is TRBV18, the J call TRBJ1-2, with D perhaps TRBD1 (6 bases). Deletions cut 3 bases from V and 2 bases from J, with 22 bases between. The CDR3 has 18 amino acids. Per the germline V gene, CDR1 is KGHSH and CDR2 is LQKENI. CDR3 region: CASSPLGDTTKGNYGYTF. As DNA, the CDR3 is TGTGCCAGCTCACCCTTGGGGGACACGACTAAGGGAAACTATGGCTACACCTTC.

This rearrangement joins TRBV7-9 to TRBJ1-3; no reliable D call. The CDR3 has 15 residues. V was clipped by 1 base and J by 4 bases, with 11 bases between them. CDR1 is SEHNR, CDR2 FQNEAQ, per germline (reference sequence). The CDR3 sequence: CASSLVPGSGNTIYF. The CDR3 region has the DNA TGTGCCAGCAGCTTAGTCCCGGGTTCGGGAAACACCATATATTTT.

Worth noting for this clone: The sample carries other DNA sequences with the same CDR3. The chain joins TRBV28 to TRBJ1-2; D unresolved. V lost 4 bases to trimming and J lost 2 bases, with 2 bases between them. Germline V gives CDR1 MDHEN, CDR2 SYDVKM. This CDR3 has 11 amino acids. The DNA for the CDR3 is TGTGCCAGCAGTTCAAACTATGGCTACACCTTC. This codes for CASSSNYGYTF.

The chain recombines TRBV19 with TRBJ2-1; maybe TRBD2 (6 bases). V lost 6 bases, J lost 12 bases, and 24 bases lay in between. Per germline, CDR1 LNHDA and CDR2 SQIVND (reference sequence). CDR3 length: 15 amino acids. The chain's CDR3 is CASSRLAGYVEVQFF. The CDR3 region has the DNA TGTGCCAGTAGCCGACTCGCGGGATACGTAGAGGTGCAGTTCTTC.

V and J are TRBV5-1 and TRBJ1-1; D may be TRBD1 (6 bases). The CDR3 is made up of 16 amino acids. CDR1 and CDR2 (germline): SGHRS, YFSETQ. Trimming cost V 3 bases and J 4 bases, with 19 bases left between them. The DNA of the CDR3 is TGCGCCAGCAGCTCGGTGGGGGGGCTTAAGGGCACTGAAGCTTTCTTT. This gives the protein CASSSVGGLKGTEAFF. Filled out from reference TRBV5-1 and TRBJ1-1, the complete variable domain reads KAGVTQTPRYLIKTRGQQVTLSCSPISGHRSVSWYQQTPGQGLQFLFEYFSETQRNKGNFPGRFSGRQFSNSRSEMNVSTLELGDSALYLCASSSVGGLKGTEAFFGQGTRLTVV.

This chain links TRBV28 with TRBJ1-4; TRBD1 might be the D (5 bases). This CDR3 spans 15 amino acids. V was pared by 6 bases and J by 0 bases, with 11 bases between. CDR1 is MDHEN, CDR2 SYDVKM, per germline. CDR3 sequence reads: CASRPTDSTNEKLFF. CDR3 bases: TGTGCCAGCAGGCCGACAGACTCAACTAATGAAAAACTGTTTTTT.